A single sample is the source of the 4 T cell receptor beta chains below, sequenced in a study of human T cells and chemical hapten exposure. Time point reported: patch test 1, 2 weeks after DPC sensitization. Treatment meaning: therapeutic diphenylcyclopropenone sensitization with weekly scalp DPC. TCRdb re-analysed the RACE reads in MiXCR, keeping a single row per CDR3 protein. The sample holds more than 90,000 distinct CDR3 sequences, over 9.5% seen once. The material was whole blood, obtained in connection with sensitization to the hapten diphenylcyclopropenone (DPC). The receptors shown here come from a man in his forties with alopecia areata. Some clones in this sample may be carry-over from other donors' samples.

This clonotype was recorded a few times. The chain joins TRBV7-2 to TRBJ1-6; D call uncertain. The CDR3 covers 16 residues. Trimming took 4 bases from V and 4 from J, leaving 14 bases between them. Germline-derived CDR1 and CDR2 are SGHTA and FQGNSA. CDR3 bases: TGTGCCAGCAGCTCCCGGGGAGGGAGTTATAATTCACCCCTCCACTTT. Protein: CASSSRGGSYNSPLHF.

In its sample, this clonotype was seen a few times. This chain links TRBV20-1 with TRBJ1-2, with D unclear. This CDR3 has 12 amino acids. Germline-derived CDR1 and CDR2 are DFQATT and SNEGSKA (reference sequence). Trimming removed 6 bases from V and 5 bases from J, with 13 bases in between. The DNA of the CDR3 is TGCAGTGCCCCCCTTGCACCTTATGGCTACACCTTC. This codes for CSAPLAPYGYTF.

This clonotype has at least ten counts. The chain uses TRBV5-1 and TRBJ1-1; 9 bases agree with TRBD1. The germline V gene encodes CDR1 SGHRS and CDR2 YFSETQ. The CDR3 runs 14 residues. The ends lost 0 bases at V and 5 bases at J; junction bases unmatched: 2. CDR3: CASSLDRGRTEAFF. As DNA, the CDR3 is TGCGCCAGCAGCTTGGACAGGGGGCGGACTGAAGCTTTCTTT.

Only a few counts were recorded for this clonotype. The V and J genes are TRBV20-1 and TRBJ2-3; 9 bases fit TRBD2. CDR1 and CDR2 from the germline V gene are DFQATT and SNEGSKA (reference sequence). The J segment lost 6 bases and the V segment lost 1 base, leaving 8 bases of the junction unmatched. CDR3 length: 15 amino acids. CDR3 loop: CSARVGLAGPDTQYF. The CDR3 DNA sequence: TGCAGTGCTAGAGTAGGGCTAGCGGGACCTGATACGCAGTATTTT.